A single sample gave rise to the 30 T cell receptor beta chains below, sequenced in a study of blood T cell repertoires in COVID-19 (dated by TCRdb to about 2020). The protocol used for the library was the immunoSEQ multiplex PCR assay. TCRdb retrieved this table from immuneACCESS and kept in-frame rearrangements only. Not all clones are present; in checked studies, unresolved V genes account for under half, and no reason is known for the remainder. The sample table holds approximately 320,000 clones, of which 85% were seen once. Jointly, the top ten make up 7.2% of the sample. The sequencing sample was made of peripheral blood. The receptors were gathered from a human donor in a cohort sampled during active COVID-19.

The sample holds one count of this clone. In the same sample, other DNA sequences code for this CDR3. The rearrangement links TRBV30 to TRBJ1-3; no clear D gene. Germline values: CDR1 GTSNPN, CDR2 SVGIG (reference sequence). V shed 0 bases and J shed 0 bases, with 9 bases lying between them. This CDR3 has 15 residues. The CDR3 reads CAWSVRGNSGNTIYF. The CDR3 bases are TGTGCCTGGAGTGTACGAGGAAACTCTGGAAACACCATATATTTT.

The genes are TRBV5-1 and TRBJ2-3; unclear D gene. V shed 2 bases and J shed 1 base, with 20 bases lying between them. The CDR3 covers 18 residues. Germline CDR1 reads SGHRS; CDR2 reads YFSETQ. In DNA form, the CDR3 reads TGCGCCAGCAGCTTCCTATCCTTAGCCGGTTCCGGCACAGATACGCAGTATTTT. Translation: CASSFLSLAGSGTDTQYF.

The chain links TRBV5-1 to TRBJ2-7; D may be TRBD1 (7 bases). The CDR3 totals 13 residues. V was trimmed by 7 bases and J by 6 bases, leaving 17 bases between them. The V gene's germline CDR1 is SGHRS and CDR2 YFSETQ. Written as DNA, the CDR3 is TGCGCCAGCGCGGGACAGAGCACTGGCGAGCAGTACTTC. Its translation: CASAGQSTGEQYF.

This sequence joins TRBV9 and TRBJ2-7; 8 bases fit TRBD2. Germline V lookup: CDR1 SGDLS, CDR2 YYNGEE. The CDR3 spans 14 residues. V shed 0 bases, J shed 7 bases, and the junction held 6 bases outside the gene matches. The chain's CDR3 is CASSVARGGGEQYF. CDR3 in DNA: TGTGCCAGCAGCGTAGCAAGGGGCGGGGGGGAGCAGTACTTC.

The chain links TRBV7-2 to TRBJ2-3, with 13 nucleotides matching TRBD2. This CDR3 is 16 amino acids long. V shed 4 bases, J shed 2 bases, and the junction held 3 bases outside the gene matches. CDR1 SGHTA and CDR2 FQGNSA come from the germline V gene. CDR3 residues: CASSSGLAGHTDTQYF. CDR3 DNA: TGTGCCAGCAGCTCGGGACTAGCGGGGCACACAGATACGCAGTATTTT.

The rearrangement joins TRBV19 to TRBJ1-4, with TRBD1 as a possible D gene (5 bases). The germline V and J ends were trimmed by 6 bases and 4 bases, with 9 bases remaining between them. This CDR3 has 13 amino acids. Germline V lookup: CDR1 LNHDA, CDR2 SQIVND (reference sequence). CDR3 sequence (DNA): TGTGCCAGTAGAGCGGGGCTTAATGAAAAACTGTTTTTT. Translated: CASRAGLNEKLFF.

The sample holds a few counts of this clone. This chain links TRBV7-3 with TRBJ1-6, with D possibly being TRBD1 (6 bases). CDR3 length: 16 residues. The V gene's germline CDR1 is SGHTA and CDR2 FQGTGA. Trimming took off 2 bases at V and 10 bases at J, with 18 bases between the two ends. The CDR3 region has the DNA TGTGCCAGCAGCTTATTTCCCGGACAGCAACGCTCACCCCTCCACTTT. Its protein product is CASSLFPGQQRSPLHF.

The gene calls are TRBV7-8 and TRBJ2-7; 8 bases agree with TRBD2. The CDR3 sequence is 13 residues long. Trimming at V came to 5 bases and at J to 7 bases, leaving 7 bases not matched to a gene. CDR1 SGHVS and CDR2 FQNEAQ come from the germline V gene. CDR3 protein: CASSPGRVEEQYF. The CDR3, as DNA: TGTGCCAGCAGCCCCGGGAGGGTTGAAGAGCAGTACTTC.

This sequence joins TRBV4-2 and TRBJ1-1; D is unclear. From germline, CDR1 is LGHNA and CDR2 YNFKEQ. CDR3 length equals 15 residues. Trimming stripped 1 base from V and 4 bases from J, with 13 bases between. The CDR3, as DNA: TGTGCCAGCAGCCAAGGCGGCAGACTCGGCACTGAAGCTTTCTTT. Amino acids: CASSQGGRLGTEAFF.

This clone showed up just a few times. This sequence joins TRBV29-1 and TRBJ1-6; TRBD1 agrees at 7 bases. Trimming cost V 1 base and J 7 bases; bases outside gene matches: 13. There are 17 residues in the CDR3. Looked up from germline, CDR1 is SQVTM and CDR2 is ANQGSEA. As DNA, the CDR3 is TGCAGCGTTGAAGGACAGGGTTGTGTCGTCCGCAATTCACCCCTCCACTTT. Its translation is CSVEGQGCVVRNSPLHF.

This chain connects TRBV5-1 to TRBJ1-1, with a weak D call TRBD1 (5 bases). This CDR3 comprises 15 residues. CDR1 and CDR2 (germline): SGHRS, YFSETQ. The germline V and J ends were trimmed by 2 bases and 4 bases, with 15 bases remaining between them. CDR3 sequence: CASSFSPRVGTEAFF. The CDR3 region has the DNA TGCGCCAGCAGCTTCTCCCCCAGGGTTGGCACTGAAGCTTTCTTT.

The chain is built from TRBV10-2 and TRBJ2-1, with TRBD2 matching 8 bases. V shed 6 bases and J 7 bases; nucleotides not matched to a gene: 8. Per the germline V gene, CDR1 is WSHSY and CDR2 is SAAADI. This CDR3 is 14 amino acids long. CDR3 nucleotide sequence: TGCGCCAGCAGCGGTAGCGGGGTGAGGAATGAGCAGTTCTTC. Translated, it gives CASSGSGVRNEQFF.

V usage is TRBV5-5 and J usage is TRBJ2-2; a possible D gene is TRBD1 (5 bases). Germline V gene data show CDR1 as SGHKS and CDR2 as YYEKEE (reference sequence). Trimming took off 4 bases at V and 7 bases at J, with 17 bases between the two ends. The CDR3 has 15 residues. The CDR3 sequence: CASSQTMQGSGELFF. CDR3 nucleotides: TGTGCCAGCAGCCAAACGATGCAGGGCAGCGGGGAGCTGTTTTTT.

As concerns this clone: Other DNA sequences within the sample encode an identical CDR3. V is TRBV4-2 and J is TRBJ1-1; weak D call: TRBD1 (5 bases). The CDR3 spans 14 residues. Germline V gene lookup returns CDR1 LGHNA and CDR2 YNFKEQ. With 3 bases removed from V and 3 bases from J, the gap between germline ends came to 11 bases. The DNA for the CDR3 is TGTGCCAGCAGCCAGATCAGGGTGGACACTGAAGCTTTCTTT. It specifies CASSQIRVDTEAFF.

The chain employs TRBV28 and TRBJ2-1, with 12 nucleotides matching TRBD2. The CDR3 consists of 18 residues. CDR1 and CDR2 (germline): MDHEN, SYDVKM. The V segment lost 6 bases and the J segment 0 bases; nucleotides outside the gene matches: 9. CDR3 protein: CASSRGTSGLSSYNEQFF. CDR3 bases: TGTGCCAGCAGCCGTGGGACTAGCGGGCTCAGCTCCTACAATGAGCAGTTCTTC.

The chain recombines TRBV5-4 with TRBJ2-3; 7 nucleotides line up with TRBD2. This CDR3 is 15 amino acids long. The germline CDR1 and CDR2 sequences are SGHNT and YYREEE (reference sequence). J lost 5 bases, V lost 0 bases, and 6 bases had no gene match. In DNA, the CDR3 is TGTGCCAGCAGCTTGGCTGCGGGGGTGGGAGATACGCAGTATTTT. This translates into CASSLAAGVGDTQYF. Looking up the rest from reference TRBV5-4 and TRBJ2-3 gives the full variable domain: ETGVTQSPTHLIKTRGQQVTLRCSSQSGHNTVSWYQQALGQGPQFIFQYYREEENGRGNFPPRFSGLQFPNYSSELNVNALELDDSALYLCASSLAAGVGDTQYFGPGTRLTVL.

A single count supports this clone. The chain combines TRBV18 with TRBJ1-1, with 12 positions matching TRBD1. Germline V gene lookup returns CDR1 KGHSH and CDR2 LQKENI. The CDR3 consists of 16 residues. Unmatched junction bases numbered 6, after V lost 4 bases and J lost 3 bases. The CDR3 reads CASSLGTGGYDTEAFF. In DNA form, the CDR3 reads TGTGCCAGCTCACTGGGGACAGGGGGCTACGACACTGAAGCTTTCTTT.

This clone was counted only a few times. The gene calls are TRBV24-1 and TRBJ2-2; a weak D match, TRBD2 (6 bases). This CDR3 is built from 15 residues. V shed 3 bases and J shed 1 base, with 8 bases lying between them. Per the germline V gene, CDR1 is KGHDR and CDR2 is SFDVKD. The CDR3 sequence: CATSDPGRNTGELFF. The CDR3 coding sequence is TGTGCCACCAGTGATCCCGGGAGGAACACCGGGGAGCTGTTTTTT.

The J gene is TRBJ1-2, the V gene TRBV6-5; TRBD1 matches at 9 bases. The CDR3 length is 14 residues. V trimming: 6 bases; J trimming: 4 bases; junction bases outside the gene matches: 6. CDR1 and CDR2 from the germline V gene are MNHEY and SVGAGI. As DNA, the CDR3 is TGTGCCAGCAGCCGGGGACAGGGAAGCTATGGCTACACCTTC. Translation: CASSRGQGSYGYTF.

With respect to this clone: As the CDR3 is not closed by the conserved phenylalanine or tryptophan, this likely results from a read error. The DNA is omitted, as the CDR3 cannot be located on it reliably, and the CDR3 follows TCRdb's listing. The rearrangement links TRBV11-2 to TRBJ1-1; TRBD1, the D gene given by the table, was not confirmed from the DNA. The CDR3 has 13 residues if both end residues are counted. Germline-derived CDR1 and CDR2 are SGHAT and FQNNGV. The CDR3 region is CASSSGTGAALVL.

This chain links TRBV7-2 with TRBJ2-1; 13 bases match TRBD2. In germline, CDR1 is SGHTA, CDR2 FQGNSA. With V trimmed by 4 bases and J by 9 bases, 9 bases remained unmatched. This CDR3 is 16 amino acids long. CDR3 nucleotides: TGTGCCAGCAGCTCAATACTAGCGGGGGGGTCCGGTGAGCAGTTCTTC. It yields the protein CASSSILAGGSGEQFF.

This clone was seen a single time. V gene TRBV10-3 combines with J gene TRBJ1-2; D gene uncertain. V lost 0 bases and J 4 bases, leaving 12 bases between the germline ends. This CDR3 has 15 residues. Germline CDR1 and CDR2: ENHRY and SYGVKD. The CDR3 bases are TGTGCCATCAGTGAGTCCGGAGTAGAGGCCTATGGCTACACCTTC. Its protein is CAISESGVEAYGYTF.

The CDR3 spells CASGYQPGTGDNFPEAFF. DNA for the CDR3: TGTGCTAGTGGTTACCAACCCGGGACAGGGGATAATTTTCCTGAAGCTTTCTTT. The chain employs TRBV12-5 and TRBJ1-1; 10 nucleotides match TRBD1. CDR1 is LGHNT and CDR2 is FRNRAP in the germline V gene. Losses at the gene ends were 4 bases for V and 6 bases for J; bases not matched to a gene: 17. The length of the CDR3 is 18 residues.

This clone was counted between two and nine times. This chain uses TRBV2 with TRBJ2-2; 7 bases are a match to TRBD2. The CDR3 totals 14 residues. Germline V CDR1 and CDR2: SNHLY, FYNNEI. V dropped 6 bases and J dropped 4; count of bases not matched to a gene: 5. CDR3 amino acids: CASRGLVSTGELFF. CDR3 nucleotides: TGTGCCAGCAGAGGACTAGTATCCACCGGGGAGCTGTTTTTT.

The J gene is TRBJ1-4, the V gene TRBV7-8; no clear D gene. The CDR3 runs 14 residues. Trimming took off 3 bases at V and 11 bases at J, with 16 bases between the two ends. Germline-derived CDR1 and CDR2 are SGHVS and FQNEAQ. The CDR3 reads CASSFRQHSNKLFF. The CDR3 nucleotides are TGTGCCAGCAGCTTTAGGCAACACAGTAACAAACTGTTTTTT.

The chain is built from TRBV5-1 and TRBJ2-7; 9 nucleotides match TRBD1. The CDR3 is 16 residues long. CDR1 and CDR2 from the germline V gene are SGHRS and YFSETQ. The J segment lost 2 bases and the V segment lost 6 bases, leaving 12 bases of the junction unmatched. DNA of the CDR3: TGCGCCAGCACCCGGGGAAGGGGGACAGGGCCCTACGAGCAGTACTTC. This codes for CASTRGRGTGPYEQYF.

The chain recombines TRBV5-1 with TRBJ2-1, with D perhaps matching TRBD1 (5 bases). The CDR3 loop spans 15 amino acids. Trimming removed 6 bases at V and 2 bases at J, with 15 bases between. Germline V lookup: CDR1 SGHRS, CDR2 YFSETQ. CDR3 sequence reads: CASTQGGETYNEQFF. CDR3 DNA: TGCGCCAGCACCCAGGGCGGAGAGACCTACAATGAGCAGTTCTTC.

This clone was picked up one time. DNA of the CDR3: TGTGCCAGCAGCTTGGGAGGACAGGTCTATGGCTACACCTTC. Translated, it gives CASSLGGQVYGYTF. This sequence joins TRBV5-4 and TRBJ1-2; 7 bases are shared with TRBD1. The CDR3 is made up of 14 amino acids. J lost 4 bases, V lost 0 bases, and 3 bases had no gene match. Per the germline V gene, CDR1 is SGHNT and CDR2 is YYREEE (reference sequence).

The gene calls are TRBV27 and TRBJ1-3, with a tentative D call TRBD1 (5 bases). Trimming pared 6 bases from V and 4 bases from J, leaving 13 bases between. This CDR3 comprises 14 residues. In germline, CDR1 is MNHEY, CDR2 SMNVEV (reference sequence). CDR3 amino acids: CASRPQGGGNTIYF. Written as DNA, the CDR3 is TGTGCCAGCAGGCCGCAGGGTGGAGGAAACACCATATATTTT.

The chain carries TRBV6-2 or TRBV6-3 and TRBJ2-3, with TRBD2 identical over 9 bases. Germline-derived CDR1 and CDR2 are MNHEY and SVGEGT. Trimming removed 5 bases from V and 2 bases from J; junction bases left unmatched: 11. This CDR3 comprises 17 residues. The CDR3 DNA follows: TGTGCCAGCAGTCGTCCCGGGACTAGCAAGCCCACAGATACGCAGTATTTT. Translation: CASSRPGTSKPTDTQYF.